This T cell receptor (beta chain) was recovered during a study of T cell repertoires in cytomegalovirus infection. Looking at the study overall: Matching HLA type and CMV infection were both indicated by public TCR beta signatures. Study-wide results and limits: The study found HLA-C-restricted CMV-specific TCR beta clonotypes dominating the ex vivo response.

The table lists this clonotype with many counts. Its antigen remains unknown. TCRdb reprocessed the reads via MiXCR and lists one record per CDR3 protein. Of around 800,000 distinct CDR3 sequences listed, 30% to 35% were seen once; the top ten hold over 10%. The germline V gene has CDR1 SGHVS and CDR2 FNYEAQ. The length of the CDR3 is 19 residues. V trimming: 0 bases; J trimming: 8 bases; junction bases outside the gene matches: 17. This clonotype originated in a human donor in good health (CMV status not recorded). Some clones in this sample may be carry-over from other donors' samples. The V and J genes are TRBV7-6 and TRBJ2-1; 9 positions agree with TRBD2. The sample here was cultured CD8+ T cells from PBMCs, taken from culture after CMV antigen stimulation. In DNA form, the CDR3 reads TGTGCCAGCAGCTTAGCGGCGCGGGGGGGCCTCCCGAGCTTCTATGAGCAGTTCTTC. Translated: CASSLAARGGLPSFYEQFF.